This T cell receptor (beta chain) was observed in a study of CD8 T cell repertoires and HIV-1 epitope variants. A word on this clone: What it recognizes is unknown.

The CDR3 contains 13 residues. Germline V CDR1 and CDR2: GTSNPN, SVGIG (reference sequence). V was pared by 0 bases and J by 6 bases, with 11 bases between. Data came from immunoSEQ multiplex PCR; TCRdb stores just in-frame clones and leaves some out. The table lists 4,700 or so clones, less than 75% of them singletons. The sequence was obtained from a male donor with HIV. V and J are TRBV30 and TRBJ1-1; maybe TRBD1 (6 bases). The sequencing input was cultured CD8+ T cells derived from PBMCs. The CDR3 sequence: CAWSVMRGAEAFF. The CDR3 coding sequence is TGTGCCTGGAGTGTAATGAGGGGGGCTGAAGCTTTCTTT.